Listed below are T cell receptor beta chains from one sample, sequenced in a study of CD8+ T cells in alopecia areata. The table came from immunoSEQ multiplex PCR; TCRdb's copy has only in-frame clones and leaves some out. The sample consists of under 350,000 clones, about three fifths of them appearing once. The material was CD4+ T cells sorted from blood, obtained at week 24, from a patient treated with tofacitinib. The receptors were sampled from a human donor with alopecia areata. Each CDR3 is given with its conserved first and last residue. The order of the fields is V gene, clone size, J gene, D gene, CDR3 DNA, CDR3 protein. D genes are given only for firm matches. Only some rows state a clone size, as once, few, many or a class for expanded clones.

V gene: TRBV29-1; clone size: .; J gene: TRBJ2-5; D gene: TRBD2; CDR3 DNA: TGCAGCGTTGACTCTAGCGGGGGGCGCAGTCAAGAGACCCAGTACTTC; CDR3 protein: CSVDSSGGRSQETQYF
V gene: TRBV7-2; clone size: .; J gene: TRBJ1-5; D gene: TRBD1; CDR3 DNA: TGTGCCAGCAGCCCTAGGACAGGGGAAGGTCAGCCCCAGCATTTT; CDR3 protein: CASSPRTGEGQPQHF
V gene: TRBV6-5; clone size: .; J gene: TRBJ1-2; D gene: TRBD1; CDR3 DNA: TGTGCCAGCGGTCCAGGGGGCCGCTACACCTTC; CDR3 protein: CASGPGGRYTF
V gene: TRBV5-6; clone size: .; J gene: TRBJ1-2; D gene: .; CDR3 DNA: TGTGCCAGCAGCTTTGGAGGGGCTGGATTTTATGGCTACACCTTC; CDR3 protein: CASSFGGAGFYGYTF
V gene: TRBV10-3; clone size: .; J gene: TRBJ2-5; D gene: TRBD2; CDR3 DNA: TGTGCCATCAGTTTCACTAGCGAAGAGACCCAGTACTTC; CDR3 protein: CAISFTSEETQYF
V gene: TRBV5-1; clone size: few; J gene: TRBJ2-5; D gene: .; CDR3 DNA: TGCGCCAGCAGCTTGGAGGGCAGGCAAGAGACCCAGTACTTC; CDR3 protein: CASSLEGRQETQYF
V gene: TRBV5-1; clone size: .; J gene: TRBJ2-3; D gene: TRBD2; CDR3 DNA: TGCGCCAGCAGCTACGGACTAGCGGAGACAGATACGCAGTATTTT; CDR3 protein: CASSYGLAETDTQYF
V gene: TRBV2; clone size: .; J gene: TRBJ2-1; D gene: TRBD2; CDR3 DNA: TGTGCCAGCAGTGAAGCCGCGACTAGCGGGGGTGGCAATGAGCAGTTCTTC; CDR3 protein: CASSEAATSGGGNEQFF
V gene: TRBV30; clone size: .; J gene: TRBJ1-2; D gene: .; CDR3 DNA: TGTGCCTGGAGTGTACGCCGTAACTATGGCTACACCTTC; CDR3 protein: CAWSVRRNYGYTF
V gene: TRBV27; clone size: few; J gene: TRBJ2-3; D gene: .; CDR3 DNA: TGTGCCAGCAGCCCATCGGCGGGCTACACGCAGTATTTT; CDR3 protein: CASSPSAGYTQYF
V gene: TRBV5-1; clone size: .; J gene: TRBJ2-7; D gene: TRBD2; CDR3 DNA: TGCGCCAGCAGCTTGGTTTTTAGCGGGACAAGCTACGAGCAGTACTTC; CDR3 protein: CASSLVFSGTSYEQYF
V gene: TRBV7-9; clone size: .; J gene: TRBJ2-7; D gene: TRBD1; CDR3 DNA: TGTGCCAGCAGGGGAACAGGGGTGATAAGCGAGCAGTACTTC; CDR3 protein: CASRGTGVISEQYF
V gene: TRBV10-3; clone size: few; J gene: TRBJ2-1; D gene: TRBD1; CDR3 DNA: TGTGCCATCAGCCCGGGACAGCCCAGTCAGCAGTTCTTC; CDR3 protein: CAISPGQPSQQFF
V gene: TRBV29-1; clone size: .; J gene: TRBJ1-2; D gene: TRBD1; CDR3 DNA: TGCAGCGTAGACAGGGGCGCTGGCTACACCTTC; CDR3 protein: CSVDRGAGYTF
V gene: TRBV6-5; clone size: few; J gene: TRBJ2-7; D gene: .; CDR3 DNA: TGTGCCAGCAGGGCTAGCCCACTTGACGAGCAGTACTTC; CDR3 protein: CASRASPLDEQYF
V gene: TRBV28; clone size: .; J gene: TRBJ1-1; D gene: .; CDR3 DNA: TGTGCCAGCAGTTTACAGGGGTCTGAAGCTTTCTTT; CDR3 protein: CASSLQGSEAFF
V gene: TRBV28; clone size: .; J gene: TRBJ2-1; D gene: TRBD2; CDR3 DNA: TGTGCCAGCAGTTTATTCACTAGCGGGGGTGGGAATGAGCAGTTCTTC; CDR3 protein: CASSLFTSGGGNEQFF
V gene: TRBV30; clone size: few; J gene: TRBJ1-6; D gene: TRBD1; CDR3 DNA: TGTGCCTGGAGTCTCCCCGGGACAGTCAATTCACCCCTCCACTTT; CDR3 protein: CAWSLPGTVNSPLHF
V gene: TRBV25-1; clone size: .; J gene: TRBJ2-7; D gene: TRBD1; CDR3 DNA: TGTGCCAGCAGTAAAGGGACAGGAAGCTACGAGCAGTACTTC; CDR3 protein: CASSKGTGSYEQYF
V gene: TRBV7-2; clone size: .; J gene: TRBJ2-1; D gene: TRBD2; CDR3 DNA: TGTGCCAGCAGCCTTACTAGCGGGGCTTACAATGAGCAGTTCTTC; CDR3 protein: CASSLTSGAYNEQFF
V gene: TRBV5-1; clone size: .; J gene: TRBJ2-1; D gene: .; CDR3 DNA: TGCGCCAGCAGCCCCCCCGGGCAGGGCTACAATGAGCAGTTCTTC; CDR3 protein: CASSPPGQGYNEQFF
V gene: TRBV7-2; clone size: few; J gene: TRBJ1-2; D gene: .; CDR3 DNA: TGTGCCAGCAGCTTAGAAGGGGGAAACTATGGCTACACCTTC; CDR3 protein: CASSLEGGNYGYTF
V gene: TRBV15; clone size: .; J gene: TRBJ2-1; D gene: .; CDR3 DNA: TGTGCCACCAGCAGAGATTCTAGGGGGGGCAATGAGCAGTTCTTC; CDR3 protein: CATSRDSRGGNEQFF
V gene: TRBV30; clone size: .; J gene: TRBJ1-5; D gene: TRBD1; CDR3 DNA: TGTGCCTGGAGGGGACAGGGGGGCAATCAGCCCCAGCATTTT; CDR3 protein: CAWRGQGGNQPQHF
V gene: TRBV5-1; clone size: .; J gene: TRBJ2-7; D gene: .; CDR3 DNA: TGCGCCAGCAGCTTGTACGCCAGTGTCAACGAGCAGTACTTC; CDR3 protein: CASSLYASVNEQYF
V gene: TRBV7-2; clone size: .; J gene: TRBJ2-1; D gene: .; CDR3 DNA: TGTGCCAGCAGGTTATCTGCGGGGATTGATGAGCAGTTCTTC; CDR3 protein: CASRLSAGIDEQFF
V gene: TRBV29-1; clone size: once; J gene: TRBJ2-5; D gene: .; CDR3 DNA: TGCAGCGTTGAGGAGGGGCTGGAGACCCAGTACTTC; CDR3 protein: CSVEEGLETQYF
V gene: TRBV7-9; clone size: few; J gene: TRBJ1-4; D gene: .; CDR3 DNA: TGTGCCAGCAGCCTACAGGGAACTAATGAAAAACTGTTTTTT; CDR3 protein: CASSLQGTNEKLFF